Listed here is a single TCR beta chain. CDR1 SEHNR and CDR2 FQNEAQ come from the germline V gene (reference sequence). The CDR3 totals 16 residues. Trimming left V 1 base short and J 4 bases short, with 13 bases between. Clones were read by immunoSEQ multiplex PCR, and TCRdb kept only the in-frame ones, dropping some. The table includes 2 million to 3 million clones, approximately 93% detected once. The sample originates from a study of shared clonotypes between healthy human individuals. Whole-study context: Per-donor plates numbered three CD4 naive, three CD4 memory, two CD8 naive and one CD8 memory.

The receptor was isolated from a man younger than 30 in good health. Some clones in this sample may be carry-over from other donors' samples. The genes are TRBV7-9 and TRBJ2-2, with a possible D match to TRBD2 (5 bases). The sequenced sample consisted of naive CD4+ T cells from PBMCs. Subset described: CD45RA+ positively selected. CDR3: CASSLGGSGITGELFF. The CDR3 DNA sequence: TGTGCCAGCAGCTTAGGAGGTTCGGGGATCACCGGGGAGCTGTTTTTT. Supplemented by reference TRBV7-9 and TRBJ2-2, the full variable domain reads DTGVSQNPRHKITKRGQNVTFRCDPISEHNRLYWYRQTLGQGPEFLTYFQNEAQLEKSRLLSDRFSAERPKGSFSTLEIQRTEQGDSAMYLCASSLGGSGITGELFFGEGSRLTVL.